This TCR beta chain stems from a study of CD4 T cells in relation to SARS-CoV-2 and coronaviruses. About the research overall: The restricting HLA molecule for shared crossreactive spike epitopes was mapped. Points from the study as a whole: Each donor contributed either pre-pandemic or post-infection samples, not both. About 65% of donors had memory CD4+ clonotypes crossrecognizing SARS-CoV-2 and common cold coronavirus spike.

Before the COVID-19 pandemic, during about 2011-2019, CD4+ T cells were taken from unexposed donors. After about 10 days of culture, CD4+ T cells were isolated. Cells permitting, SARS-CoV-2 S/N and four cold-coronavirus spikes were tested on unexposed-donor CD4+ T cells. Clones were sequenced by immunoSEQ multiplex PCR, and TCRdb holds only the in-frame ones, with some missing. The sample shows 29,000 or so clones, around 79% of them seen only once. Regarding this clone: The antigen remains undetermined.

The V gene's germline CDR1 is ENHRY and CDR2 SYGVKD. V shed 4 bases and J 2 bases; nucleotides not matched to a gene: 2. The CDR3 is 14 residues long. The rearrangement uses TRBV10-3 and TRBJ2-3, with 8 nucleotides matching TRBD2. Sequenced sample: CD4+ T cells from PBMCs, cultured in vitro. The TCR sequence derives from a human donor in good health. CDR3 protein: CAISGTSLTDTQYF. In DNA, the CDR3 is TGTGCCATCAGTGGGACTAGCCTCACAGATACGCAGTATTTT.